Detailed here is one T cell receptor (beta chain). CDR1 and CDR2 (germline): KGHSH, LQKENI. The CDR3 is made up of 14 amino acids. The ends were cut back, 3 bases at V and 9 bases at J, with 15 bases in the middle. These data originate in a study of blood T cell repertoires in COVID-19. Study-wide background: T cells, B-cell-depleted T cells, or PBMCs supplied cDNA or gDNA.

TCRdb keeps only in-frame clones here, not all; method: immunoSEQ multiplex PCR. The profile shows more than 200,000 clones, roughly 89% of them singletons. The chain employs TRBV18 and TRBJ1-5; possibly TRBD1 for D (6 bases). Sequenced material: PBMCs or T cells enriched from blood (not recorded which). The receptor was derived from a woman aged 25 to 39 who had recovered from COVID-19. The CDR3 DNA reads as TGTGCCAGCTCACCCTCAGGGGACCAGTGGCCCCAGCATTTT. Residues: CASSPSGDQWPQHF.